This record looks at one T cell receptor (beta chain) sequence and its context. What it binds is unknown. The CDR3 is 13 amino acids. CDR1 is MNHEY, CDR2 SVGEGT, per germline. Trimming pared 6 bases from V and 4 bases from J, leaving 10 bases between. The data stem from a study of Ad26.COV2.S vaccination and SARS-CoV-2 variants. Assay: immunoSEQ multiplex PCR; the TCRdb copy retains only in-frame clones and omits some. The sample consists of about 320,000 clones, around four fifths of them appearing once. The treatment was: roughly 19 received Ad26.COV2.S at low or high dose, single or two shots; roughly five received placebo; per-sample allocation not given. On day 63 after the first injection, vaccine and placebo recipients gave samples. Overall study findings and caveats: Spike-specific TCR breadth ran higher among vaccine recipients than placebo recipients.

This TCR was recovered from a person aged 18-60 years who received the Ad26.COV2.S COVID-19 vaccine or a placebo. V usage is TRBV6-2 or TRBV6-3 and J usage is TRBJ1-5, with unresolved D. The source material was peripheral blood, sampled in a trial of Ad26.COV2.S vaccine versus placebo. The CDR3 region has the DNA TGTGCCAGCAGCTTTACAGAGAATCAGCCCCAGCATTTT. Protein sequence: CASSFTENQPQHF.